The sequence of this T cell receptor beta chain was determined in a study of CXCR3 chemokines and chemotherapy response in bladder cancer (dated by TCRdb to the early 2020s). The study in broad terms: The study tested whether activity of the CXCR3 chemokine system within human bladder cancer tumors predicted response to chemotherapy.

Libraries were prepared through PCR. Sequencer: Illumina HiSeq 2500. Using fastp at Q25 and MiXCR, TCRdb reprocessed the public reads and kept productive beta chains. CDR3 protein sequences are deduplicated, and each keeps its most common genes and DNA. The table for this sample lists a few thousand distinct CDR3 sequences; 13% to 15% of them were counted only once. The ten largest clones represent more than 9% of the sample. This clonotype was seen repeatedly, ten times or more. Its antigen is currently not known. The input lacks base qualities; no much larger clone sits a single base away. There are 15 amino acids in the CDR3, from cysteine to phenylalanine inclusive. Only the CDR3 region is kept as DNA, spanning 45 bases read in frame from base 1. Trimming leaves V shorter by 2 bases and J shorter by 3 bases, with the junction holding 7 bases beyond the gene matches. CDR1 and CDR2, per the germline V gene (reference sequence), are SEHNR and FQNEAQ.

The specimen was obtained from a patient whose treatment included neoadjuvant chemotherapy. The receptor chain draws on TRBV7-9 and TRBJ2-7; TRBD2 matches 7 bases in the middle. The TCR comes from a human donor with bladder cancer that responded to neoadjuvant chemotherapy. The nucleotides read TGTGCCAGCAGCTTATCGGCTAGCGGAAACTACGAGCAGTACTTC. Its protein product is CASSLSASGNYEQYF.